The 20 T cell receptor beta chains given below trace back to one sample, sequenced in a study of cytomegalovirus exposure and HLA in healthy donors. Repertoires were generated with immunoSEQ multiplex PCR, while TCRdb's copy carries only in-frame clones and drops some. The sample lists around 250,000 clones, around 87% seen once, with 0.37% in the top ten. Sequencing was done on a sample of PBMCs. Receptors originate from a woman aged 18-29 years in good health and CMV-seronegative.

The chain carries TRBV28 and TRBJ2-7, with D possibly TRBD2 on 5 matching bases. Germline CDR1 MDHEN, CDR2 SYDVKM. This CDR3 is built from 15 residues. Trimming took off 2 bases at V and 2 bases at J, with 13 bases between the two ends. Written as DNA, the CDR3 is TGTGCCAGCAGTTTACCCGGGGTAAACACCTACGAGCAGTACTTC. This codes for CASSLPGVNTYEQYF.

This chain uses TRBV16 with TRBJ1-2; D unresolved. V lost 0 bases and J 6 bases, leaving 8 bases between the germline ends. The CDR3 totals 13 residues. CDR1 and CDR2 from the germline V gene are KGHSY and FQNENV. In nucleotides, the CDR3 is TGTGCCAGCAGCCAATCGGCAGTGGATGGCTACACCTTC. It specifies CASSQSAVDGYTF.

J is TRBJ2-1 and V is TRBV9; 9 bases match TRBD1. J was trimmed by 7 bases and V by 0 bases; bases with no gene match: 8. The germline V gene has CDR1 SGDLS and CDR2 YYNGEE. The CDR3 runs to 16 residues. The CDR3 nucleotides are TGTGCCAGCAGCGTAGGCTCCGGGACAGGGAAAAATGAGCAGTTCTTC. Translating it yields CASSVGSGTGKNEQFF.

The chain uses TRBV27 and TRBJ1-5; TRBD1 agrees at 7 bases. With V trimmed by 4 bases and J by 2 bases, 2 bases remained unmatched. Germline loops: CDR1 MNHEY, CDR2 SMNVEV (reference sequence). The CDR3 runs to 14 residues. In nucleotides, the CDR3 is TGTGCCAGCAGTTATGGACAGGGCAATCAGCCCCAGCATTTT. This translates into CASSYGQGNQPQHF.

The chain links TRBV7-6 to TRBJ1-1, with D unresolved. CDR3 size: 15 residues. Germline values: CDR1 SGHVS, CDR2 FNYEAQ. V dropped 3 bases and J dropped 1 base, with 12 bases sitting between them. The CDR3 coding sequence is TGTGCCAGCAGCTTTCAGGCCTCCTCGAACACTGAAGCTTTCTTT. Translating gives CASSFQASSNTEAFF.

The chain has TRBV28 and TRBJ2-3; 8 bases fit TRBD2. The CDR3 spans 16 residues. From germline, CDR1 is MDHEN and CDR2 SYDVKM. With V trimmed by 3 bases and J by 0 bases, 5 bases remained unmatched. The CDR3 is CASSFASGGSTDTQYF. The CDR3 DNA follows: TGTGCCAGCAGTTTTGCCAGCGGGGGTAGCACAGATACGCAGTATTTT. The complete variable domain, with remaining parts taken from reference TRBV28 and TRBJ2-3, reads DVKVTQSSRYLVKRTGEKVFLECVQDMDHENMFWYRQDPGLGLRLIYFSYDVKMKEKGDIPEGYSVSREKKERFSLILESASTNQTSMYLCASSFASGGSTDTQYFGPGTRLTVL.

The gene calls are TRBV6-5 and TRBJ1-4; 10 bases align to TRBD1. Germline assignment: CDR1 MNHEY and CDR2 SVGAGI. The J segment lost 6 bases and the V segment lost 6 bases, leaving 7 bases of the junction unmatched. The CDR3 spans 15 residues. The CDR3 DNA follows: TGTGCCAGCAGCGAGGCGGGACAGGGGTATGAAAAACTGTTTTTT. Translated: CASSEAGQGYEKLFF.

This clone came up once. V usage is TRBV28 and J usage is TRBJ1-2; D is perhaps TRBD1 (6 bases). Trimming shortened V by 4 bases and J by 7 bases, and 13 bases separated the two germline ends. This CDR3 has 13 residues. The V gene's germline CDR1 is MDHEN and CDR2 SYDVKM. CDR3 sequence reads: CASSSDEGVGYTF. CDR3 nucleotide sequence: TGTGCCAGCAGTTCCGATGAGGGGGTTGGCTACACCTTC.

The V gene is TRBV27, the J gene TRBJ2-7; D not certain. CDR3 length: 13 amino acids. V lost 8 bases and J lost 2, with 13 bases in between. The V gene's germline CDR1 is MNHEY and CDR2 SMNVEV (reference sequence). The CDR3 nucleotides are TGTGCCAGCTTCGGTGATAATACCTACGAGCAGTACTTC. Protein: CASFGDNTYEQYF.

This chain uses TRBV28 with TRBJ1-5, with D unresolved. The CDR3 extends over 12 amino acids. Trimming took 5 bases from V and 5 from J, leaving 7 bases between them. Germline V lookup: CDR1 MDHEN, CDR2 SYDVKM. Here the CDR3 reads CASSPRYQPQHF. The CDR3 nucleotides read TGTGCCAGCAGTCCCCGGTATCAGCCCCAGCATTTT.

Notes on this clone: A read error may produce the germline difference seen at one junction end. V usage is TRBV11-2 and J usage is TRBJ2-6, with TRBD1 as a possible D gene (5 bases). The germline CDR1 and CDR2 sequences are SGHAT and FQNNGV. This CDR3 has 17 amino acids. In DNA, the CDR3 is TGTGCCAGCACCCTTAGGGGCGGAACCTCTGTGGCCAACGTCCTGACTTTC. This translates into CASTLRGGTSVANVLTF. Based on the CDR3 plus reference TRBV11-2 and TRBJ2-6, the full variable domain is EAGVAQSPRYKIIEKRQSVAFWCNPISGHATLYWYQQILGQGPKLLIQFQNNGVVDDSQLPKDRFSAERLKGVDSTLKIQPAKLEDSAVYLCASTLRGGTSVANVLTFGAGSRLTVL.

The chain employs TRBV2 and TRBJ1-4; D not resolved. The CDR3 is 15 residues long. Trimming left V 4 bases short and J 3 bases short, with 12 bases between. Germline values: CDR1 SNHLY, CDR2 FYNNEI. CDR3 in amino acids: CASSGVRAANEKLFF. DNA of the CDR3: TGTGCCAGCAGTGGGGTGAGGGCAGCTAATGAAAAACTGTTTTTT.

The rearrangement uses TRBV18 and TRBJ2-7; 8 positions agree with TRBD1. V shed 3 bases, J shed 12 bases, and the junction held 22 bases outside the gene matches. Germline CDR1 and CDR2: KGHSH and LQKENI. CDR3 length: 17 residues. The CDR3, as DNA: TGTGCCAGCTCACCTACAACCGGGACAGGCGAACCGGGTCTCTCGTACTTC. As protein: CASSPTTGTGEPGLSYF.

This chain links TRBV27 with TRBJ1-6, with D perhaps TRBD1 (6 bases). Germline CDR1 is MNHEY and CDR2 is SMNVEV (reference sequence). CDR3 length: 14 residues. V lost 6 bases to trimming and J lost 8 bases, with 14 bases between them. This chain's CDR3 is CASSGAGVYSPLHF. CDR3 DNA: TGTGCCAGCAGCGGAGCAGGGGTGTATTCACCCCTCCACTTT.

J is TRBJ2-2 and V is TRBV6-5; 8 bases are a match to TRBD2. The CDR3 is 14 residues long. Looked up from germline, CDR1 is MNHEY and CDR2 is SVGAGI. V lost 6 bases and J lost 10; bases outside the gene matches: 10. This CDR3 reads CASRPQGREEELFF. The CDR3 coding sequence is TGTGCCAGCAGACCCCAGGGGCGGGAGGAGGAGCTGTTTTTT.

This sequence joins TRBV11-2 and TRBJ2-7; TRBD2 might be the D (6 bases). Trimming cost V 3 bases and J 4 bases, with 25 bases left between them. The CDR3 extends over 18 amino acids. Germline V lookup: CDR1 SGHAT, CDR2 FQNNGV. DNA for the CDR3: TGTGCCAGCAGCTTCCAAAAGGTTGCCCGGGGGATATTATACGAGCAGTACTTC. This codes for CASSFQKVARGILYEQYF. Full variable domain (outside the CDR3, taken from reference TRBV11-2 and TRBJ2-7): EAGVAQSPRYKIIEKRQSVAFWCNPISGHATLYWYQQILGQGPKLLIQFQNNGVVDDSQLPKDRFSAERLKGVDSTLKIQPAKLEDSAVYLCASSFQKVARGILYEQYFGPGTRLTVT.

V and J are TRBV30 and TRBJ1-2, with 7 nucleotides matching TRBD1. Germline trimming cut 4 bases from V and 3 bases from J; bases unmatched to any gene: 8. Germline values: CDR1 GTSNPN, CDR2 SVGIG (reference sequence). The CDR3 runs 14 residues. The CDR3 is CAWNWEGGDYGYTF. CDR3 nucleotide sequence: TGTGCCTGGAATTGGGAAGGGGGCGACTATGGCTACACCTTC.

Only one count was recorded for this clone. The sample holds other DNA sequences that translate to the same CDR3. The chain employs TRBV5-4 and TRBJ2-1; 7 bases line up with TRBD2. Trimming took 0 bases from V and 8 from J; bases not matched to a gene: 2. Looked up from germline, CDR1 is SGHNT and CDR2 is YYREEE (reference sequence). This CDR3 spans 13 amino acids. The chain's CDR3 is CASSLGAGDEQFF. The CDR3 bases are TGTGCCAGCAGCTTGGGGGCGGGGGATGAGCAGTTCTTC.

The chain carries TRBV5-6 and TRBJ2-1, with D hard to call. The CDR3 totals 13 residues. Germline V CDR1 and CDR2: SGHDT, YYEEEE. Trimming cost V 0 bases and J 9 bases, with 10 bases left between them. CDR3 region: CASSLGHPGEQFF. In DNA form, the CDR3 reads TGTGCCAGCAGCTTGGGACATCCAGGTGAGCAGTTCTTC.

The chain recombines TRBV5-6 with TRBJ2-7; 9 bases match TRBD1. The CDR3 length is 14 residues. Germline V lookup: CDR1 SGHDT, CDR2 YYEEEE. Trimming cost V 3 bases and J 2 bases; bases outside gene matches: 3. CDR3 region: CASSSTGGPYEQYV. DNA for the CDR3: TGTGCCAGCAGCTCCACAGGGGGCCCCTACGAGCAGTACGTC.